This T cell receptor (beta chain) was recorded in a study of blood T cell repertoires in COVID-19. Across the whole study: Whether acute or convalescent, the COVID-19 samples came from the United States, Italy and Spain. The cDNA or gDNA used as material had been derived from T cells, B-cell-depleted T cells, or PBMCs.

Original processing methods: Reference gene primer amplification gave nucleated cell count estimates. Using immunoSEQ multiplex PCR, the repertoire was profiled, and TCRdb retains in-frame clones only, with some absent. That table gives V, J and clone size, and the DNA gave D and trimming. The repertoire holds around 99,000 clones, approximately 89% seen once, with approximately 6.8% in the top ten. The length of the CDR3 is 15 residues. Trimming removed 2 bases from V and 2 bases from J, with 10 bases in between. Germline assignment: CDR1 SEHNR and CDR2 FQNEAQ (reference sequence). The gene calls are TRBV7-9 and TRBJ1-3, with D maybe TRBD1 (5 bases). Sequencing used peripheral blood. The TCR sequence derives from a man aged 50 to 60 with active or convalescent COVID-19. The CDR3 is CASSLIRGAGNTIYF. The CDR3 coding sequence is TGTGCCAGCAGCTTAATTCGGGGGGCTGGAAACACCATATATTTT.